Listed here are 6 T cell receptor beta chains from one sample, sequenced in a study of identical twins' blood T cells. TCRdb independently ran MiXCR on the 5' RACE reads; one entry per CDR3 protein. In the table there are 350,000 to 450,000 distinct CDR3 sequences, about 28% of which are singletons. Sequenced material: PBMCs. All receptors come from a woman aged 18-49 years in good health.

This chain joins TRBV9 and TRBJ2-2, with TRBD2 matching 12 bases. The CDR3 consists of 16 residues. V shed 3 bases, J shed 6 bases, and the junction held 6 bases outside the gene matches. CDR1 and CDR2 (germline): SGDLS, YYNGEE. CDR3 protein: CASSGSLAGGAGELFF. The CDR3 nucleotides are TGTGCCAGCAGCGGTTCACTAGCGGGAGGAGCCGGGGAGCTGTTTTTT.

This clonotype was picked up a small number of times. This chain joins TRBV4-3 and TRBJ2-2; D is possibly TRBD2 (5 bases). Trimming removed 5 bases from V and 6 bases from J, with 16 bases in between. In germline, CDR1 is LGHNA, CDR2 YSLEER. CDR3 length equals 15 residues. CDR3 nucleotides: TGCGCCAGCAGCAAAAACCTGAATAGCGCCGGGGAGCTGTTTTTT. Translation: CASSKNLNSAGELFF.

This clonotype was picked up a small number of times. This chain connects TRBV2 to TRBJ2-3, with a possible D match to TRBD2 (6 bases). Germline assignment: CDR1 SNHLY and CDR2 FYNNEI. The CDR3 covers 16 residues. The ends were cut back, 0 bases at V and 4 bases at J, with 14 bases in the middle. The CDR3 reads CASSEALAFGADTQYF. The CDR3 coding sequence is TGTGCCAGCAGTGAAGCGCTAGCGTTCGGGGCAGATACGCAGTATTTT.

The table lists this clonotype with a few counts. This CDR3 is CAIRQQPSTNNYGYTF. As DNA, the CDR3 is TGTGCCATCAGACAACAGCCATCCACTAACAACTATGGCTACACCTTC. This chain connects TRBV10-3 to TRBJ1-2; D is unresolved. Trimming pared 6 bases from V and 2 bases from J, leaving 19 bases between. Germline CDR1 and CDR2: ENHRY and SYGVKD. CDR3 size: 16 residues.

This clonotype was observed a handful of times. The chain uses TRBV10-3 and TRBJ2-3, with D unclear. CDR1 is ENHRY, CDR2 SYGVKD, per germline. Trimming pared 7 bases from V and 5 bases from J, leaving 13 bases between. This CDR3 has 13 amino acids. CDR3 residues: CAITGSLGDTQYF. In DNA, the CDR3 is TGTGCCATCACCGGCAGTCTCGGAGATACGCAGTATTTT.

This clonotype was seen only a few times. The chain recombines TRBV7-8 with TRBJ2-3, with 9 positions matching TRBD2. Looked up from germline, CDR1 is SGHVS and CDR2 is FQNEAQ. The junction had 12 bases not matched to a gene; V was cut back by 5 bases and J by 6 bases. The CDR3 is 16 amino acids. DNA for the CDR3: TGTGCCAGCAGCCACGGGACTAGCCCAGAGATTGATACGCAGTATTTT. This gives the protein CASSHGTSPEIDTQYF.